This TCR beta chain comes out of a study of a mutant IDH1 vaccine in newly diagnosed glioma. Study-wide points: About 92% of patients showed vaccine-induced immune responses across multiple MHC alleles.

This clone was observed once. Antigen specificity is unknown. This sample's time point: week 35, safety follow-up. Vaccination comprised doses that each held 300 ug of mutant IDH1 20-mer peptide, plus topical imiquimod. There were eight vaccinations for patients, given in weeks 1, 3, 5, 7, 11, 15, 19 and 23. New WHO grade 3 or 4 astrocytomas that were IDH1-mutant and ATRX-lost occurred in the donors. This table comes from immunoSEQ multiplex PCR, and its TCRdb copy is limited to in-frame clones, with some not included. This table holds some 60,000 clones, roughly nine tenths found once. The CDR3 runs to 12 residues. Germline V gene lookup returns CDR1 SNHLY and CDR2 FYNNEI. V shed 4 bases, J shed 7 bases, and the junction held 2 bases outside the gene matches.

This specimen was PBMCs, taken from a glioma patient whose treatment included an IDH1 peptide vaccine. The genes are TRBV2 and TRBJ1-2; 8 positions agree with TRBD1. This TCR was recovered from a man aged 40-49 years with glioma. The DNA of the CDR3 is TGTGCCAGCAGTGGACAGGGGATTGGCTACACCTTC. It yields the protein CASSGQGIGYTF.